One and the same sample provided the 20 T cell receptor beta chains below, sequenced in a study of CD4 T cell repertoires in COVID-19. The method was immunoSEQ multiplex PCR; TCRdb's version includes in-frame clones alone and lacks a portion of them. The sample lists tens of thousands of clones; around four fifths were seen once. Sequenced here: CD4+ T cells from peripheral blood, sampled after recovery from COVID-19. Every receptor here comes from a human donor who had COVID-19.

About this clone: One end of the junction does not line up with germline, which may come from a read error. V gene TRBV6-1 combines with J gene TRBJ2-2; D call uncertain. Germline V gene lookup returns CDR1 MNHNS and CDR2 SASEGT. There are 14 residues in the CDR3. In DNA form, the CDR3 reads TGTGCCAGCATTGAAAGGGAAGGTATCGGGGAGCTGTTTTTT. This gives the protein CASIEREGIGELFF.

The genes are TRBV19 and TRBJ2-2; D uncertain. The V and J ends lost 5 bases and 8 bases respectively, with 9 bases between them. The CDR3 loop spans 12 amino acids. Germline values: CDR1 LNHDA, CDR2 SQIVND (reference sequence). The CDR3: CASSLTFGELFF. As DNA, the CDR3 is TGTGCCAGTAGTTTAACGTTTGGGGAGCTGTTTTTT.

This clone has a single count. The chain links TRBV7-9 to TRBJ1-1; D may be TRBD1 (5 bases). The CDR3 covers 14 residues. Germline-derived CDR1 and CDR2 are SEHNR and FQNEAQ (reference sequence). V lost 4 bases to trimming and J lost 11 bases, with 20 bases between them. CDR3 nucleotide sequence: TGTGCCAGCAGCTCCACGACAGTAGCGCATTTTGCTTTCTTT. Protein: CASSSTTVAHFAFF.

This sequence joins TRBV12-3 or TRBV12-4 and TRBJ1-5; D gene ambiguous. The CDR3 is 13 amino acids. The ends were cut back, 3 bases at V and 8 bases at J, with 11 bases in the middle. The CDR3 nucleotides are TGTGCCAGCAGTTTTGGGTTTGTCGAGCCCCAGCATTTT. It is translated as CASSFGFVEPQHF.

This clone was counted between two and nine times. The chain employs TRBV7-2 and TRBJ2-7; D may match TRBD1 or TRBD2 (5 bases each). CDR1 is SGHTA and CDR2 is FQGNSA in the germline V gene. The ends were cut back, 2 bases at V and 4 bases at J, with 12 bases in the middle. This CDR3 is 14 amino acids long. The CDR3, as DNA: TGTGCCAGCAGCTTACCGGGACGGATATACGAGCAGTACTTC. Translation gives CASSLPGRIYEQYF.

This clone was seen only once. The genes are TRBV13 and TRBJ2-5, with TRBD2 matching 8 bases. V trimming: 4 bases; J trimming: 7 bases; junction bases outside the gene matches: 8. Looked up from germline, CDR1 is PRHDT and CDR2 is FYEKMQ (reference sequence). This CDR3 is built from 14 residues. The CDR3 loop reads CASSSLSGEGTQYF. Here the CDR3 DNA reads TGTGCCAGCAGCTCCCTTAGCGGGGAAGGGACCCAGTACTTC.

V usage is TRBV5-5 and J usage is TRBJ2-1; 11 positions agree with TRBD1. Germline V CDR1 and CDR2: SGHKS, YYEKEE (reference sequence). The CDR3 runs 15 residues. The ends lost 3 bases at V and 4 bases at J; junction bases unmatched: 3. CDR3 coding DNA: TGTGCCAGCAGCTCAGGGACAGGGGGGTACAATGAGCAGTTCTTC. Protein: CASSSGTGGYNEQFF. Full variable domain (missing parts from reference TRBV5-5 and TRBJ2-1): DAGVTQSPTHLIKTRGQQVTLRCSPISGHKSVSWYQQVLGQGPQFIFQYYEKEERGRGNFPDRFSARQFPNYSSELNVNALLLGDSALYLCASSSGTGGYNEQFFGPGTRLTVL.

The chain uses TRBV19 and TRBJ1-1; D remains unclear. This CDR3 contains 10 residues. The V gene lost 6 bases and the J gene lost 1 base, with 0 bases spanning the gap. CDR1 is LNHDA and CDR2 is SQIVND in the germline V gene (reference sequence). CDR3 DNA sequence: TGTGCCAGTAGGAACACTGAAGCTTTCTTT. Its translation: CASRNTEAFF.

The J gene is TRBJ1-1, the V gene TRBV3-1 (or the pseudogene TRBV3-2); D is perhaps TRBD1 (6 bases). V was trimmed by 1 base and J by 4 bases, leaving 13 bases between them. The CDR3 spans 15 residues. Germline lookup yields CDR1 LGHDT and CDR2 YNNKEL (reference sequence). CDR3 in amino acids: CASSQVSKGGTEAFF. CDR3 coding DNA: TGTGCCAGCAGCCAAGTTTCTAAGGGGGGCACTGAAGCTTTCTTT.

This chain joins TRBV28 and TRBJ1-2; 10 nucleotides agree with TRBD1. This CDR3 is 16 amino acids long. V lost 5 bases to trimming and J lost 4 bases; unmatched junction nucleotides: 10. The V gene's germline CDR1 is MDHEN and CDR2 SYDVKM. CDR3 sequence: CASSPPGQGGGYGYTF. For the CDR3, the DNA is TGTGCCAGCAGTCCCCCCGGACAGGGGGGAGGCTATGGCTACACCTTC.

The rearrangement uses TRBV5-1 and TRBJ1-4; D remains unclear. The length of the CDR3 is 14 residues. V lost 6 bases and J lost 4, with 13 bases in between. Germline V lookup: CDR1 SGHRS, CDR2 YFSETQ. CDR3: CASTPSGFNEKLFF. CDR3 bases: TGCGCCAGCACCCCGAGCGGGTTTAATGAAAAACTGTTTTTT.

The chain recombines TRBV7-6 with TRBJ1-2; D not certain. Germline-derived CDR1 and CDR2 are SGHVS and FNYEAQ. This CDR3 comprises 13 residues. Trimming took 5 bases from V and 4 from J, leaving 11 bases between them. CDR3: CASSEPRGYGYTF. The CDR3 DNA sequence: TGTGCCAGCAGCGAACCCCGGGGCTATGGCTACACCTTC.

This chain joins TRBV5-6 and TRBJ2-7, with D maybe TRBD1 (5 bases). The CDR3 runs to 12 residues. Germline V gives CDR1 SGHDT, CDR2 YYEEEE. V lost 3 bases to trimming and J lost 5 bases, with 9 bases between them. DNA for the CDR3: TGTGCCAGCAGCTATACAGGCGACGAGCAGTACTTC. Translating it yields CASSYTGDEQYF. Together with reference TRBV5-6 and TRBJ2-7, the CDR3 gives the full variable domain: DAGVTQSPTHLIKTRGQQVTLRCSPKSGHDTVSWYQQALGQGPQFIFQYYEEEERQRGNFPDRFSGHQFPNYSSELNVNALLLGDSALYLCASSYTGDEQYFGPGTRLTVT.

The chain recombines TRBV7-2 with TRBJ2-5; D not resolved. V was clipped by 5 bases and J by 9 bases, with 13 bases between them. Germline V gene sequence: CDR1 SGHTA, CDR2 FQGNSA. CDR3 length: 12 residues. CDR3 amino acids: CASSRYGVAQYF. The CDR3, as DNA: TGTGCCAGCAGCCGGTACGGCGTGGCCCAGTACTTC.

The V and J genes are TRBV14 and TRBJ2-2; no firm D call. CDR1 and CDR2 from the germline V gene are SGHDN and FVKESK. V was trimmed by 1 base and J by 5 bases, leaving 14 bases between them. The CDR3 consists of 16 residues. CDR3 loop: CASSQGRTAVTGELFF. The CDR3 DNA reads as TGTGCCAGCAGCCAAGGACGCACAGCTGTTACCGGGGAGCTGTTTTTT.

The rearrangement joins TRBV11-2 to TRBJ2-7; TRBD1 agrees at 8 bases. The CDR3 totals 15 residues. The ends lost 1 base at V and 2 bases at J; junction bases unmatched: 4. Per germline, CDR1 SGHAT and CDR2 FQNNGV. Here the CDR3 DNA reads TGTGCCAGCAGCTTAGCCGACAGGGGCCCCTACGAGCAGTACTTC. This sequence encodes CASSLADRGPYEQYF.

Only one count was recorded for this clone. The chain joins TRBV9 to TRBJ2-1, with D possibly being TRBD1 or TRBD2 (6 bases each). The V gene lost 4 bases and the J gene lost 6 bases, with 17 bases spanning the gap. This CDR3 spans 15 amino acids. Germline loops: CDR1 SGDLS, CDR2 YYNGEE. The chain's CDR3 is CASSPFSEGGNEQFF. DNA for the CDR3: TGTGCCAGCAGCCCTTTTTCGGAGGGGGGCAATGAGCAGTTCTTC.

Ten or more counts support this clone. J is TRBJ2-2 and V is TRBV19; 7 nucleotides agree with TRBD2. The CDR3 spans 14 residues. Trimming removed 9 bases from V and 4 bases from J; junction bases left unmatched: 8. Germline V gives CDR1 LNHDA, CDR2 SQIVND (reference sequence). The CDR3 DNA reads as TGTGCCAGCAGACTAGCCTCGGGCACCGGGGAGCTGTTTTTT. Its translation: CASRLASGTGELFF.

This sequence joins TRBV12-3 or TRBV12-4 and TRBJ1-1; weak D call: TRBD1 (5 bases). The CDR3 is 13 amino acids. V shed 0 bases and J shed 3 bases, with 5 bases lying between them. CDR3 sequence: CASSLARDTEAFF. The CDR3 bases are TGTGCCAGCAGTTTAGCCAGGGACACTGAAGCTTTCTTT.

The V gene is TRBV7-2, the J gene TRBJ1-5; D unresolved. The CDR3 totals 16 residues. V dropped 1 base and J dropped 2 bases, with 12 bases sitting between them. Germline V gives CDR1 SGHTA, CDR2 FQGNSA. Written as DNA, the CDR3 is TGTGCCAGCAGCTTAGAGTCAGGAGGAGGCAATCAGCCCCAGCATTTT. This encodes CASSLESGGGNQPQHF.